This T cell receptor (beta chain) was documented in a study of shared clonotypes between healthy human individuals. About the research overall: Used for every donor were three CD4 naive, three CD4 memory, two CD8 naive and one CD8 memory plate.

Study-wide points: Against clonotypes common to all four donors, non-shared ones had lower generation probabilities.

The assay ran at deep level. Around 30,000 T cell genomes, or approximately 200 ng DNA, went into the sorted-subset replicate PCRs. Assay used: immunoSEQ multiplex PCR; TCRdb lists only in-frame clones, some missing. The sample holds about 1.1 million clones, around three quarters seen once. Remarks on this clone: No antigen is known for it.

The germline V gene has CDR1 MNHEY and CDR2 SMNVEV (reference sequence). Trimming took off 3 bases at V and 3 bases at J, with 8 bases between the two ends. The CDR3 contains 14 residues. The sample was memory CD4+ T cells from PBMCs. Subset specified: CD45RA-negative fraction. This sequence was found in a man aged 18 to 29 in good health. Some clones in this sample may be carry-over from other donors' samples. The chain is built from TRBV27 and TRBJ2-2; D not certain. CDR3 in amino acids: CASSFLRHTGELFF. The CDR3 DNA sequence: TGTGCCAGCAGTTTTTTAAGACACACCGGGGAGCTGTTTTTT.